This T cell receptor beta chain was observed in a study of response to subunit inactivated influenza vaccine. As concerns this clonotype: What it binds is unknown.

Study-wide results and limits: With each seasonal influenza vaccination, the authors suggested, few new T cells are recruited.

TCRdb independently ran MiXCR on the RT-PCR reads; one entry per CDR3 protein. The sample contains around 520,000 distinct CDR3 sequences, 12% of which appear only once. Germline V lookup: CDR1 DFQATT, CDR2 SNEGSKA (reference sequence). CDR3 length: 13 amino acids. V dropped 3 bases and J dropped 3 bases, with 12 bases sitting between them. The V call is TRBV20-1, the J call TRBJ2-7; D ambiguous. The sequencing used PBMCs from blood, collected on the day of vaccination. This clonotype originated in a man aged 50 to 59 who received an inactivated influenza vaccine. Written as DNA, the CDR3 is TGCAGTGCTAGTTCCGGCCCTCTCTACGAGCAGTACTTC. Translated, it gives CSASSGPLYEQYF.